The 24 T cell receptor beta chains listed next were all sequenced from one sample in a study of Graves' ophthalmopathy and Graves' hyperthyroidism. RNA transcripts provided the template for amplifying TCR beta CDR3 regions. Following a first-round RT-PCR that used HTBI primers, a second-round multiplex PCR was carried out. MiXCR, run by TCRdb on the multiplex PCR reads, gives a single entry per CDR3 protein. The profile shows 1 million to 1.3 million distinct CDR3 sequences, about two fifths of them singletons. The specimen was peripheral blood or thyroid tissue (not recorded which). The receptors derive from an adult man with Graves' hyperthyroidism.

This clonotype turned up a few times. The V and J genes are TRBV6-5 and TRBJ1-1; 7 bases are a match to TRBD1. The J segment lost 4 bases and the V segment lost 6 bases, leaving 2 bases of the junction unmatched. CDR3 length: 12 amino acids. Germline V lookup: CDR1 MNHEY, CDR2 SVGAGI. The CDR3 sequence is CASRRDSTEAFF. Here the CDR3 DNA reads TGTGCCAGCAGACGGGACAGCACTGAAGCTTTCTTT.

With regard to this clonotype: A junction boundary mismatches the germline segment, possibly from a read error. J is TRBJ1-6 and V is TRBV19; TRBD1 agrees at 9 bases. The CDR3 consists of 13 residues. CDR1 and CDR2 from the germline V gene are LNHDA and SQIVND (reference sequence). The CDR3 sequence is CASKETGGSPLHF. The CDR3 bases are TGCGCCAGTAAGGAGACAGGGGGTTCACCCCTCCACTTT.

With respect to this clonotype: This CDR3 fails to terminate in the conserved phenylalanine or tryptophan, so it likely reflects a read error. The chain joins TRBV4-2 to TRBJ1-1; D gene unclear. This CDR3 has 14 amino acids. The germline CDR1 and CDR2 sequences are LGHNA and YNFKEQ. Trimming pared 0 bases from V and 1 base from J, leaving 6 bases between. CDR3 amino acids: CASSQELGNTEAFL. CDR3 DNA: TGTGCCAGCAGCCAAGAGTTAGGGAACACTGAAGCTTTCCTT.

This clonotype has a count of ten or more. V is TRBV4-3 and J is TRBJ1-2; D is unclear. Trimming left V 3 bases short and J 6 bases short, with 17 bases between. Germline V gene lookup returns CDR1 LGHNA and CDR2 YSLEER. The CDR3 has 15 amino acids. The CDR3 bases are TGCGCCAGCAGCCAGGGGTTGGGTTTTGACGATGGCTACACCTTC. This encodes CASSQGLGFDDGYTF.

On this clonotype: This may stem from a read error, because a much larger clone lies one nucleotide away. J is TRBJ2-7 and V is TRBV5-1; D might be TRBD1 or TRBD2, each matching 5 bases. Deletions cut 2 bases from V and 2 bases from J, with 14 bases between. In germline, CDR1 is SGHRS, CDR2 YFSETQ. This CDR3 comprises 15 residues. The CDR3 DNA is TGCGCCAGCAGCTTTGGTGGGACGATCACCTACGAGCAGTACTTC. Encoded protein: CASSFGGTITYEQYF.

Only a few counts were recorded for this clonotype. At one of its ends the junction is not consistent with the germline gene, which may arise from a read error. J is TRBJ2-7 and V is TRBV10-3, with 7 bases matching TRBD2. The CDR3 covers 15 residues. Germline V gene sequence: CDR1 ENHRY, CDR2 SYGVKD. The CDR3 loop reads CASSREGVLGYEQYF. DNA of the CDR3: TGTGCCAGCAGTAGGGAGGGAGTACTCGGCTACGAGCAGTACTTC.

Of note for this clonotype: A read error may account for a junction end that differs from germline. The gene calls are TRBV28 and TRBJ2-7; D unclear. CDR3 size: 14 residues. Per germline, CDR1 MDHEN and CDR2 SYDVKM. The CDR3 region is CASSTAFGFGEQYF. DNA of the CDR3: TGTGCTAGCAGCACAGCCTTTGGGTTTGGCGAGCAGTACTTC.

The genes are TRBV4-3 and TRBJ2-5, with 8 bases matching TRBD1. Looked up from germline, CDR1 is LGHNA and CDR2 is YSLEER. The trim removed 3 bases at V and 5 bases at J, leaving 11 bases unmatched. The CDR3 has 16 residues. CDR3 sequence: CASSQDRTGIGETQYF. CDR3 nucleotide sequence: TGCGCCAGCAGCCAGGATCGGACAGGGATAGGGGAGACCCAGTACTTC.

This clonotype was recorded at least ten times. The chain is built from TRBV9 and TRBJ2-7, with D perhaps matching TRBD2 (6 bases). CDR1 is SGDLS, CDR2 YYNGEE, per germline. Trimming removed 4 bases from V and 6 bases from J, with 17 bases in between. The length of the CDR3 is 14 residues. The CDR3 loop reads CASSPRWLGGEQYF. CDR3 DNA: TGTGCCAGCAGCCCCCGGTGGCTGGGGGGCGAGCAGTACTTC.

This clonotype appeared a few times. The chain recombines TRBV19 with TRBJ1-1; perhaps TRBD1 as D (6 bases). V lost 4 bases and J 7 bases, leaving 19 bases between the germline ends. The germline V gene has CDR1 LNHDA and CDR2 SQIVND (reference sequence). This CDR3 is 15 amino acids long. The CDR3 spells CASSNYAGDYGEAFF. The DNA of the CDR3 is TGTGCCAGTAGTAATTATGCAGGGGATTACGGTGAAGCTTTCTTT.

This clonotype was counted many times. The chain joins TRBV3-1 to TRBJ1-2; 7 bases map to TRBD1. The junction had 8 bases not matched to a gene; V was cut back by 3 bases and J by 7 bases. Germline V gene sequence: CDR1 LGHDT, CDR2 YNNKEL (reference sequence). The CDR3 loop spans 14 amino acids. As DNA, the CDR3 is TGTGCCAGCAGCCATGACAGGGTGGGGAGTGGCTACACCTTC. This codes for CASSHDRVGSGYTF. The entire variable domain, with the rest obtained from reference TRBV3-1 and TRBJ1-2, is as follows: DTAVSQTPKYLVTQMGNDKSIKCEQNLGHDTMYWYKQDSKKFLKIMFSYNNKELIINETVPNRFSPKSPDKAHLNLHINSLELGDSAVYFCASSHDRVGSGYTFGSGTRLTVV.

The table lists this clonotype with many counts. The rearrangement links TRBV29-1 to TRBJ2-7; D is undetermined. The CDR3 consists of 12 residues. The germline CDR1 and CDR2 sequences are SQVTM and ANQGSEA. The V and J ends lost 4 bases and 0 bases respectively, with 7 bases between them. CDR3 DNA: TGCAGCGTTGCCTACAGCTCCTACGAGCAGTACTTC. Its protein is CSVAYSSYEQYF.

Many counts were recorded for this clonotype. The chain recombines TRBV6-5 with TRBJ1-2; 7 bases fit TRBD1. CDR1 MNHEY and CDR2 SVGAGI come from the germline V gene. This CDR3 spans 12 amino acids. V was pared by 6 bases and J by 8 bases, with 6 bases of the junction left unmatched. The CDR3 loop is CASRRDSSGYTF. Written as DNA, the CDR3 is TGTGCCAGCAGGCGGGACAGCTCCGGCTACACCTTC.

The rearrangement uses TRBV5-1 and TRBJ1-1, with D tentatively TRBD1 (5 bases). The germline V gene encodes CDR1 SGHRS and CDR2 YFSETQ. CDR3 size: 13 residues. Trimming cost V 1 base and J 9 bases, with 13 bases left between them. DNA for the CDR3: TGCGCCAGCAGCTTGAGGCCGGGACGTCAAGCTTTCTTT. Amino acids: CASSLRPGRQAFF.

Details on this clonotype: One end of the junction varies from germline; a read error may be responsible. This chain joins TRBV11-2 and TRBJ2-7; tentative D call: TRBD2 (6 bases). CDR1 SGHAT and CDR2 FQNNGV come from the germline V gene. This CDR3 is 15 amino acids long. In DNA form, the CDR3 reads TGCGCCAGCAGCCAACACCCCGGGGGTTTCTACGAGCAGTACTTC. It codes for CASSQHPGGFYEQYF.

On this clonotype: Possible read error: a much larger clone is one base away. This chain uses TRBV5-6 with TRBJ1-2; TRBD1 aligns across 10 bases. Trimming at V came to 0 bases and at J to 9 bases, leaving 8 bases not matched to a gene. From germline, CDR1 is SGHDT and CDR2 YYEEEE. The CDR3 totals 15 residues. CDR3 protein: CASSLGPGQGSRYTF. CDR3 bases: TGTGCCAGCAGCTTGGGACCGGGACAGGGGTCTCGCTACACCTTC.

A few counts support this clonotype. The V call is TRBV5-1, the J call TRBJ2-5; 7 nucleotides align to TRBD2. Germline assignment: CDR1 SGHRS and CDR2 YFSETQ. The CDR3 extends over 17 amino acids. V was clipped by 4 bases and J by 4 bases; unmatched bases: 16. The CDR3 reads CASSERGARSRAETQYF. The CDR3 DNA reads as TGCGCCAGCAGCGAGCGGGGAGCAAGGTCGAGGGCAGAGACCCAGTACTTC.

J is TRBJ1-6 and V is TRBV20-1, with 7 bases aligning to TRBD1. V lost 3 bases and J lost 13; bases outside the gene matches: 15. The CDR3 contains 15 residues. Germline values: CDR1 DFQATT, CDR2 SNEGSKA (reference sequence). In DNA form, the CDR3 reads TGCAGTGCTAGGGGGGACAGCGACAAAAATCAGCCCCTCCACTTT. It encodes CSARGDSDKNQPLHF.

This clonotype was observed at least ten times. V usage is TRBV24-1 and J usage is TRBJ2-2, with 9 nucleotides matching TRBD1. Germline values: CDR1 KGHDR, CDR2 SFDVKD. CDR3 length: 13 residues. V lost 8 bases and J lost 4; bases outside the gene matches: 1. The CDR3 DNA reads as TGTGCCACCATGGGACAGGGCACCGGGGAGCTGTTTTTT. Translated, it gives CATMGQGTGELFF.

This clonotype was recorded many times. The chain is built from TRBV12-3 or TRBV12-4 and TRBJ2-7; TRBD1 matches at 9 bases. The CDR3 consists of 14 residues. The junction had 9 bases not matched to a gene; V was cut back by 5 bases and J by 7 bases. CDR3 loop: CASSIGQGTGEQYF. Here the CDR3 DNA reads TGTGCCAGCAGTATAGGACAGGGGACGGGGGAGCAGTACTTC.

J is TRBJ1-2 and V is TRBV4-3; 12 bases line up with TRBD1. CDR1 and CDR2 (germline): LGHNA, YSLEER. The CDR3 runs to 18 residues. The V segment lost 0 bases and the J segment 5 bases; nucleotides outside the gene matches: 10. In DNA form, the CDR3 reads TGCGCCAGCAGCCAAGATCTGGGGACAGGGGGCGTCAAGTATGGCTACACCTTC. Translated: CASSQDLGTGGVKYGYTF.

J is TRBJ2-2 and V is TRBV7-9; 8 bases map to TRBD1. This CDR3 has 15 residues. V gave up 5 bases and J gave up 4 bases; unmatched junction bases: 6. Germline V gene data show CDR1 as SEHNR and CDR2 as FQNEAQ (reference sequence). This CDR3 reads CASSPTGESTGELFF. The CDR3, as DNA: TGTGCCAGCAGCCCGACAGGGGAGAGCACCGGGGAGCTGTTTTTT.

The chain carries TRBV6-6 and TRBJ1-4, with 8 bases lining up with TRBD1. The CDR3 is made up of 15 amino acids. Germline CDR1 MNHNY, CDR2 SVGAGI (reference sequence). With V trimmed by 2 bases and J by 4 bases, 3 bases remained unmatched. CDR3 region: CASSYGDRLNEKLFF. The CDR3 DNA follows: TGTGCCAGCAGTTACGGGGACAGGCTTAATGAAAAACTGTTTTTT.

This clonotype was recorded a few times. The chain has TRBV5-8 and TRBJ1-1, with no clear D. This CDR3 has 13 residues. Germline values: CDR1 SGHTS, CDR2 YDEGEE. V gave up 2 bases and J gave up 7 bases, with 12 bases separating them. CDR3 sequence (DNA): TGTGCCAGCAGCTTAGGAAGGGCGGATGAAGCTTTCTTT. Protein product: CASSLGRADEAFF. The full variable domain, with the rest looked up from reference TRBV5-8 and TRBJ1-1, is EAGVTQSPTHLIKTRGQQATLRCSPISGHTSVYWYQQALGLGLQFLLWYDEGEERNRGNFPPRFSGRQFPNYSSELNVNALELEDSALYLCASSLGRADEAFFGQGTRLTVV.